This T cell receptor (beta chain) was retrieved from a study of blood T cell repertoires in COVID-19. Study details: From the United States, Italy and Spain came samples of acute and convalescent COVID-19. T cells, B-cell-depleted T cells, or PBMCs supplied cDNA or gDNA.

Germline CDR1 reads SGHNT; CDR2 reads YENEEA. CDR3 length: 16 amino acids. Trimming removed 7 bases from V and 6 bases from J; junction bases left unmatched: 14. How the authors handled the data: Researchers report that nucleated cell counts were estimated from reference gene primer amplification. Some clones are missing from TCRdb's copy, which holds only in-frame ones; the method was immunoSEQ multiplex PCR. V, J and clone size are those of that table, while D and trimming were read from the DNA. The table lists under 250,000 clones, about nine tenths of them singletons, with 0.72% in the top ten. The sequenced material came from peripheral blood. The chain combines TRBV11-3 with TRBJ1-5; TRBD1 matches 8 bases. This clonotype was obtained from a man aged 35 to 55 with acute or convalescent COVID-19. The CDR3 coding sequence is TGTGCCAGCACCAGAGGGCAGGGGGCAACTGGTCAGCCCCAGCATTTT. Translated, it gives CASTRGQGATGQPQHF.